This TCR beta chain comes out of a study of cytomegalovirus exposure and HLA in healthy donors. With 60 Vbeta and 13 Jbeta primers, the PCR was carried out. This table comes from immunoSEQ multiplex PCR, and its TCRdb copy is limited to in-frame clones, with some not included. The sample carries around 300,000 clones, about 83% recorded once. This clonotype was sampled from a woman aged 40 to 49 in good health and CMV-seropositive. Sequenced sample: PBMCs.

The CDR3 bases are TGCGCCAGCAGCCAAGACACAGGGTCAGATACGCAGTATTTT. Its protein is CASSQDTGSDTQYF. The chain is built from TRBV4-3 and TRBJ2-3; D possibly corresponds to TRBD1 (6 bases). From germline, CDR1 is LGHNA and CDR2 YSLEER. The CDR3 is made up of 14 amino acids. V lost 0 bases, J lost 4 bases, and 8 bases lay in between.